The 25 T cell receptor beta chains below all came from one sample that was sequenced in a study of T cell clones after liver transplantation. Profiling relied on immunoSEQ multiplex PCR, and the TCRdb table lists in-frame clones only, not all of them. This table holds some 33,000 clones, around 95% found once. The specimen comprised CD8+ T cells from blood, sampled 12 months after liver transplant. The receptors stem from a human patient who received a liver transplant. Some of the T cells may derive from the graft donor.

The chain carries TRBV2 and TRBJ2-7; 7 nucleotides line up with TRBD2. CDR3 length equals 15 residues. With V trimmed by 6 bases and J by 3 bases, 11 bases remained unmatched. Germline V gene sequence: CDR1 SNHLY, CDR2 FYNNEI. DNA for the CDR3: TGTGCCAGCAGGCCCACTGGGGGAGGGGTCTACGAGCAGTACTTC. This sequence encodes CASRPTGGGVYEQYF.

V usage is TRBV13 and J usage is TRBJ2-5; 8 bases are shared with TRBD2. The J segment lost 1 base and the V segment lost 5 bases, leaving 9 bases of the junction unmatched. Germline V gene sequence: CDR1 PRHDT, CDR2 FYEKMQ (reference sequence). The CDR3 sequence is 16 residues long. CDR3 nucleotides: TGTGCCAGCAGCCCATGGGCGGGAGGTGCCCAAGAGACCCAGTACTTC. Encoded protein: CASSPWAGGAQETQYF.

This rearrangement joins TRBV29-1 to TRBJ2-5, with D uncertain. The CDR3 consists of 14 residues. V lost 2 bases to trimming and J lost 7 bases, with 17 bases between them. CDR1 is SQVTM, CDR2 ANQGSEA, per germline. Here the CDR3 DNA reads TGCAGCGTTGAACTAGTCGCCCTCAAGGGGACCCAGTACTTC. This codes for CSVELVALKGTQYF.

CDR3 DNA sequence: TGTGCCAGCAGCTTGTCAGAAACCTACGAGCAGTACTTC. It is translated as CASSLSETYEQYF. J is TRBJ2-7 and V is TRBV7-9; D call uncertain. This CDR3 has 13 residues. The V gene's germline CDR1 is SEHNR and CDR2 FQNEAQ (reference sequence). V was pared by 3 bases and J by 2 bases, with 8 bases between.

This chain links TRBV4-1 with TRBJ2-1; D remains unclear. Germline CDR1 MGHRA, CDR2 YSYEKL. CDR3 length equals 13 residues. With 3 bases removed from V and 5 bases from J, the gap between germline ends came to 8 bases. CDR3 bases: TGCGCCAGCAGCCACACAAACGACAATGAGCAGTTCTTC. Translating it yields CASSHTNDNEQFF.

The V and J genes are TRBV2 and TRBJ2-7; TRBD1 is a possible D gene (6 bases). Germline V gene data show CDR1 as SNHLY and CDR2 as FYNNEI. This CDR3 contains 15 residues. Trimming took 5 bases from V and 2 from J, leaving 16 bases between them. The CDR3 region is CASSQVGTTTYEQYF. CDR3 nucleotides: TGTGCCAGCAGTCAGGTAGGGACAACCACCTACGAGCAGTACTTC. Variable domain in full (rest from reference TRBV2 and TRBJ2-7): EPEVTQTPSHQVTQMGQEVILRCVPISNHLYFYWYRQILGQKVEFLVSFYNNEISEKSEIFDDQFSVERPDGSNFTLKIRSTKLEDSAMYFCASSQVGTTTYEQYFGPGTRLTVT.

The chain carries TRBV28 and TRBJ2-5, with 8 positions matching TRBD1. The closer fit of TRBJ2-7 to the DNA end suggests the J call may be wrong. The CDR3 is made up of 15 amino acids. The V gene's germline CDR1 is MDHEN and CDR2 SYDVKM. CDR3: CASSGGQGSVYEQYF. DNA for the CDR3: TGTGCCAGCAGCGGAGGACAGGGATCGGTCTACGAGCAGTACTTC.

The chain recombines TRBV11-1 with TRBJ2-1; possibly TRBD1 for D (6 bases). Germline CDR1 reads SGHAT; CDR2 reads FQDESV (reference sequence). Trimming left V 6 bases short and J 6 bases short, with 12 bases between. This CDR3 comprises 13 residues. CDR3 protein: CASSWGHTNEQFF. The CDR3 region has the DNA TGTGCCAGCAGTTGGGGACACACCAATGAGCAGTTCTTC.

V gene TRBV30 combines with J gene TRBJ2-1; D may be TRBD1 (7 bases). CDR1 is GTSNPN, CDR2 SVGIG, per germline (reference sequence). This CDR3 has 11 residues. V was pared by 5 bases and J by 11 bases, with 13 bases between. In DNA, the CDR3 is TGTGCCTGGGCCCAGGGGGGTCAGCAGTTCTTC. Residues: CAWAQGGQQFF.

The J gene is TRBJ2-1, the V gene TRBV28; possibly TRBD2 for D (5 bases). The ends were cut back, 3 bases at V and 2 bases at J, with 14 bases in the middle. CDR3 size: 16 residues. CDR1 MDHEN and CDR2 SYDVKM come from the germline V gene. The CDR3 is CASSLGGLGTYNEQFF. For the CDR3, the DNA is TGTGCCAGCAGTTTGGGCGGGCTCGGGACCTACAATGAGCAGTTCTTC.

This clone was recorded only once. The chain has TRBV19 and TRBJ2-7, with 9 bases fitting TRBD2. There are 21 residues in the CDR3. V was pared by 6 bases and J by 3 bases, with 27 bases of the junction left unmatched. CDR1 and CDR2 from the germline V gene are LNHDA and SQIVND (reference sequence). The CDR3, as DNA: TGTGCCAGTAGCCCCGGGGACCGGGACCTCAAACCGGGACTAGCAGACTACGAGCAGTACTTC. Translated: CASSPGDRDLKPGLADYEQYF.

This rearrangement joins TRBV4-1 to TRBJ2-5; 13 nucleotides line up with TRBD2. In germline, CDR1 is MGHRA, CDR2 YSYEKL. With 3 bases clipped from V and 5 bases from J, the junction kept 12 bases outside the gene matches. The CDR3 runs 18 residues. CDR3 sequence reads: CASSHGTSGEEGWETQYF. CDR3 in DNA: TGCGCCAGCAGCCACGGGACTAGCGGGGAAGAGGGATGGGAGACCCAGTACTTC.

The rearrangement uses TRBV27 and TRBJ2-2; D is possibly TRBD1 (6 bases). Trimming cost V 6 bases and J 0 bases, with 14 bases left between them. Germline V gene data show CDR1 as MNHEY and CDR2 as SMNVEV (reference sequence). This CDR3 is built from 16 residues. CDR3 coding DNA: TGTGCCAGCAGGTTCAGGGGCAGGGCGAACACCGGGGAGCTGTTTTTT. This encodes CASRFRGRANTGELFF.

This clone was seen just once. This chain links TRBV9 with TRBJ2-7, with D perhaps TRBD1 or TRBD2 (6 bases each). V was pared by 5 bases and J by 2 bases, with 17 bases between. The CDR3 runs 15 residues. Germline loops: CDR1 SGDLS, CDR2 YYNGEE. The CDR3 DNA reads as TGTGCCAGCAGTTTAGGGGGGATAGATCCCTACGAGCAGTACTTC. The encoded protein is CASSLGGIDPYEQYF.

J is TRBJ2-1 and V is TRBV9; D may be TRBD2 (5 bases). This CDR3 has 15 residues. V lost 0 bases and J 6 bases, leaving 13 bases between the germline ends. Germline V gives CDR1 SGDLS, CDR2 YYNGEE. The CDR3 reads CASSVVGESFNEQFF. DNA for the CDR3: TGTGCCAGCAGCGTAGTGGGAGAGTCTTTCAATGAGCAGTTCTTC.

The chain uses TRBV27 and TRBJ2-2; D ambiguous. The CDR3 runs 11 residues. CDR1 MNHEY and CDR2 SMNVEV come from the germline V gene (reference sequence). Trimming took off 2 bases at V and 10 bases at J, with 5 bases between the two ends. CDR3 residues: CASSLGTELFF. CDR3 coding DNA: TGTGCCAGCAGTTTAGGAACGGAGCTGTTTTTT.

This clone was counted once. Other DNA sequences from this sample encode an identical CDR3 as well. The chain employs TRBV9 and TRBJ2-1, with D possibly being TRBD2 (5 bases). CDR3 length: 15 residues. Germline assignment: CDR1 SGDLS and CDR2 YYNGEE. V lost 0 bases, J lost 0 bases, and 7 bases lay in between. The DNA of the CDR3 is TGTGCCAGCAGCGTAGCCGGGGACTCCTACAATGAGCAGTTCTTC. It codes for CASSVAGDSYNEQFF.

CDR3 coding DNA: TGTGCCAGCAGCACCCGACAGCCATCCTACGAGCAGTACTTC. The encoded protein is CASSTRQPSYEQYF. The chain combines TRBV13 with TRBJ2-5; weak D call: TRBD1 (5 bases). The J call is doubtful: the DNA matches TRBJ2-7 better. The CDR3 covers 14 residues. The germline V gene has CDR1 PRHDT and CDR2 FYEKMQ (reference sequence).

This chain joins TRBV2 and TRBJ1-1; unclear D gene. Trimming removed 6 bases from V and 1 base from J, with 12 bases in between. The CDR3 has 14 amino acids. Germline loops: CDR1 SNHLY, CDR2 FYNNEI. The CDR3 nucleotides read TGTGCCAGCAGACCCACAGCCCAGAACACTGAAGCTTTCTTT. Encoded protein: CASRPTAQNTEAFF.

In nucleotides, the CDR3 is TGTGCCAGCAGCCCGGCACTCGAGGTCCACGAGCAGTACTTC. Translated: CASSPALEVHEQYF. This chain links TRBV9 with TRBJ2-7; no definite D call. The length of the CDR3 is 14 residues. Deletions cut 4 bases from V and 5 bases from J, with 16 bases between. Germline loops: CDR1 SGDLS, CDR2 YYNGEE.

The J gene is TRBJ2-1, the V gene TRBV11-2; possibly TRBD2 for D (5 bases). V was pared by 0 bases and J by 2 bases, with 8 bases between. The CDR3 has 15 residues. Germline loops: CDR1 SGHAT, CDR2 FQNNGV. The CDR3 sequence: CASSLDLGAYNEQFF. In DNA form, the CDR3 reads TGTGCCAGCAGCTTAGATCTCGGGGCCTACAATGAGCAGTTCTTC.

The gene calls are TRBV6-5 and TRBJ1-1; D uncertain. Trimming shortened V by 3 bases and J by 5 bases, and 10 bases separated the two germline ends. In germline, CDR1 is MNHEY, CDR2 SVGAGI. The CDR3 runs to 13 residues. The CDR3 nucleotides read TGTGCCAGCAGTTATGGTATGGGGACTGAAGCTTTCTTT. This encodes CASSYGMGTEAFF.

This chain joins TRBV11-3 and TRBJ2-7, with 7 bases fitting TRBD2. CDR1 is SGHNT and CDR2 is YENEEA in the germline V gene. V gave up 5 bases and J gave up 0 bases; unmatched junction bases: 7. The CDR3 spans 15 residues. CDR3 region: CASSNRAGSSYEQYF. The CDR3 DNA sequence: TGTGCCAGCAGCAACAGAGCGGGGAGCTCCTACGAGCAGTACTTC.

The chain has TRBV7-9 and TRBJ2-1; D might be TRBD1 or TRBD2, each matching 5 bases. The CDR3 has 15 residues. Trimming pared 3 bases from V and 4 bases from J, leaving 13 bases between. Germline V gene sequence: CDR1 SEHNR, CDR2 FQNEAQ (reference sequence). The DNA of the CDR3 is TGTGCCAGCAGCTTCACGGGACCGGGTTACAATGAGCAGTTCTTC. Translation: CASSFTGPGYNEQFF.

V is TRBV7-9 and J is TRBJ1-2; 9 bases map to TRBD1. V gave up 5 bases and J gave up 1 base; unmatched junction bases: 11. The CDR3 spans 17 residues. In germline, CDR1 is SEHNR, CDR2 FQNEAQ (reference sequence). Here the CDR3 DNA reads TGTGCCAGCAGCGGAACCGGGACAGGGAACATTAACTATGGCTACACCTTC. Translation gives CASSGTGTGNINYGYTF.